The sequence of this T cell receptor beta chain was determined in a study of shared clonotypes between healthy human individuals. Study information: There were three CD4 naive, three CD4 memory, two CD8 naive and one CD8 memory plates per donor. General observations from the study: Read depth was anticipated to influence clonotype sharing among donors. The sampled material consisted only of blood, and tissue repertoires are likely to differ.

Note on this clone: Its antigen is not identified.

Sequenced by immunoSEQ multiplex PCR; TCRdb stores in-frame clones only, minus some. The data hold 1.6 million or so clones, with 95% to 97% observed a single time. The germline CDR1 and CDR2 sequences are SEHNR and FQNEAQ (reference sequence). The CDR3 has 13 amino acids. Trimming took 5 bases from V and 3 from J; bases not matched to a gene: 2. From CD4+ cells came CD45RA+ naive and CD45RA-negative memory subsets. The sample comprised naive CD4+ T cells sorted from blood. Subset denoted: CD45RA+ positively selected. This chain uses TRBV7-9 with TRBJ2-7, with 9 bases lining up with TRBD1. This TCR came from a young man in good health. The CDR3 reads CASSETGGYEQYF. The CDR3 DNA reads TGTGCCAGCAGCGAGACAGGGGGCTACGAGCAGTACTTC.